Listed below are T cell receptor beta chains from one sample, sequenced in a study of blood T cell repertoires in COVID-19. The protocol was immunoSEQ multiplex PCR, while the TCRdb copy is restricted to in-frame clones and leaves out a portion. Of about 260,000 clones listed, roughly 79% are singletons. Sequences were obtained from peripheral blood. These receptors were taken from a woman older than 75 with acute or convalescent COVID-19. Both conserved end residues are part of each CDR3. The D gene is left open where the match is weak. The listing skips clone size in some rows; elsewhere it reads once, few, many or a size class.

>TRBJ2-5|-|TRBV7-9|TRBD2|15
TGTGCCAGCAGCTTAAGCCGGGGGGGACAAGAGACCCAGTACTTC
CASSLSRGGQETQYF
>TRBJ1-2|few|TRBV29-1|TRBD1|12
TGCAGCGCCGGACAGGGGAACTATGGCTACACCTTC
CSAGQGNYGYTF
>TRBJ1-1|-|TRBV25-1|-|14
TGTGCCAGCAGTGACGGTACAGGGCACACTGAAGCTTTCTTT
CASSDGTGHTEAFF
>TRBJ2-3|-|TRBV7-6|TRBD1|15
TGTGCCAGCAGCTTAGCCGGACAGGGCTTAGATACGCAGTATTTT
CASSLAGQGLDTQYF
>TRBJ1-5|-|TRBV6-5|-|15
TGTGCCAGCAGGCTCGACGGACATAGCAATCAGCCCCAGCATTTT
CASRLDGHSNQPQHF
>TRBJ1-2|-|TRBV29-1|-|13
TGCAGCGTTGGGGAACAGGGATCCTATGGCTACACCTTC
CSVGEQGSYGYTF
>TRBJ2-3|-|TRBV19|TRBD2|16
TGTGCCAGTAGTCGGCGGACTAGCGGGGGCACAGATACGCAGTATTTT
CASSRRTSGGTDTQYF
>TRBJ2-7|-|TRBV18|-|11
TGTGCCAGCTCACCGAGGGACGAGCAGTACTTC
CASSPRDEQYF
>TRBJ2-5|-|TRBV5-1|TRBD1|16
TGCGCCAGCAGCCCGGGACAGGGGGCAGGTGGAGAGACCCAGTACTTC
CASSPGQGAGGETQYF
>TRBJ2-1|-|TRBV7-8|TRBD2|15
TGTGCCAGCAGCGCGGGTAGCGGGAGGGTAAATGAGCAGTTCTTC
CASSAGSGRVNEQFF
>TRBJ2-1|once|TRBV6-4|TRBD2|14
TGTGCCAGCAGTGACTCGCTAGCGGGGGGGACTGTGTTCTTC
CASSDSLAGGTVFF
>TRBJ1-4|-|TRBV7-2|-|14
TGTGCCAGCAGCTTAGGCAGGGCACGTCGAGAACTGTTTTTT
CASSLGRARRELFF
>TRBJ2-7|-|TRBV2|-|14
-
CASRATVLIFWQYF
>TRBJ2-7|-|TRBV5-1|-|11
TGCGCCAGCAGCTTGGGGCCTGAGCAGTACTTC
CASSLGPEQYF
>TRBJ1-2|-|TRBV14|-|15
TGTGCCAGCAGCCCACTAGGACAGTCCTTCTATGGCTACACCTTC
CASSPLGQSFYGYTF
>TRBJ2-5|-|TRBV5-8|TRBD2|15
TGTGCCAGCAGCTTAGTCTCGCCGGGGGGGGAGACCCAGTACTTC
CASSLVSPGGETQYF
>TRBJ1-6|-|TRBV14|TRBD1|14
TGTGCCAGCAGCCAGGGACAGTATAATTCACCCCTCCACTTT
CASSQGQYNSPLHF
>TRBJ1-3|-|TRBV9|-|17
TGTGCCAGCAGCGTAGAGGCACTGGGGGGGACTGGAAACACCATATATTTT
CASSVEALGGTGNTIYF
>TRBJ1-1|-|TRBV11-1|TRBD1|15
TGTGCCAGCAGCCTTCAAGGACAGGGGGTGACTGAAGCTTTCTTT
CASSLQGQGVTEAFF
>TRBJ2-1|-|TRBV19|TRBD2|15
TGTGCCAGTAGGCGGCGGACTAGCGGAAACAATGAGCAGTTCTTC
CASRRRTSGNNEQFF
>TRBJ2-3|-|TRBV2|TRBD2|16
TGTGCCAGCAGTGATTTAACGGGAGGGGTGGCAGATACGCAGTATTTT
CASSDLTGGVADTQYF
>TRBJ2-7|-|TRBV5-1|TRBD2|14
TGCGCCAGCAGCCCGACTAGCGGGAGAGGCGAGCAGTACTTC
CASSPTSGRGEQYF
>TRBJ2-7|-|TRBV7-2|TRBD2|15
TGTGCCAGCAGCTTAGGGCTAGCGGGACCCTACGAGCAGTACTTC
CASSLGLAGPYEQYF
>TRBJ1-1|-|TRBV18|TRBD1|13
TGTGCCAGCTCTGGACAGGGGCTCACTGAAGCTTTCTTT
CASSGQGLTEAFF